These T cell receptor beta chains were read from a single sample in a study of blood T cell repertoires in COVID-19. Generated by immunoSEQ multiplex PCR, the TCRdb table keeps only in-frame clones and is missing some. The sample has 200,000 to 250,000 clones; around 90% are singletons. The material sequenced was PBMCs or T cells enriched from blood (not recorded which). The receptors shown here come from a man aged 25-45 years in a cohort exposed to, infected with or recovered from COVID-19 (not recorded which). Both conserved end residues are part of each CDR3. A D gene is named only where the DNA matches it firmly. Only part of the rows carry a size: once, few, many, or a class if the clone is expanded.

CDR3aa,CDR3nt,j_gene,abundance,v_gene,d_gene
CSVEVGVGTGEKLFF,TGCAGCGTTGAAGTCGGGGTCGGCACGGGTGAAAAACTGTTTTTT,TRBJ1-4,few,TRBV29-1,.
CASSRNPWTSGNGTKNIQYF,TGTGCCAGCAGTCGCAATCCATGGACTAGCGGGAACGGGACCAAAAACATTCAGTACTTC,TRBJ2-4,.,TRBV6-6,TRBD2
CATRRGPETNYGYTF,TGTGCCACCCGAAGGGGCCCAGAGACTAACTATGGCTACACCTTC,TRBJ1-2,.,TRBV2,.
CASSLVAGLDYGYTF,TGTGCCAGCAGTTTGGTAGCGGGGTTGGACTATGGCTACACCTTC,TRBJ1-2,.,TRBV27,.
CASSSVDSGELFF,TGTGCCAGCAGTTCCGTCGACTCCGGGGAGCTGTTTTTT,TRBJ2-2,.,TRBV28,.
CASSLVRGHDYGYTF,TGTGCCAGCAGCTTAGTCAGGGGGCATGATTATGGCTACACCTTC,TRBJ1-2,.,TRBV7-9,TRBD1
CASSSVPGLLSQFF,TGTGCCAGCAGCTCTGTCCCGGGACTGTTATCACAGTTCTTC,TRBJ2-1,.,TRBV7-2,.
CASSVEMGFSYEQYF,TGTGCCAGCAGCGTAGAAATGGGCTTCTCCTACGAGCAGTACTTC,TRBJ2-7,.,TRBV9,.
CASSETGINTEAFF,TGCGCCAGCAGTGAGACAGGAATTAACACTGAAGCTTTCTTT,TRBJ1-1,.,TRBV10-1,.
CASSSLGTGNTEAFF,TGTGCCAGCAGTTCGCTTGGGACAGGGAACACTGAAGCTTTCTTT,TRBJ1-1,.,TRBV27,TRBD1
CASSVEGVVDTQYF,TGTGCCAGCAGCGTAGAAGGGGTGGTAGATACGCAGTATTTT,TRBJ2-3,.,TRBV9,.
CASSTPRVYSGRAKREYNEQFF,TGTGCCAGCAGTACCCCAAGGGTGTATAGCGGGAGGGCCAAAAGGGAATACAATGAGCAGTTCTTC,TRBJ2-1,many,TRBV28,TRBD2
CASSLRGRYYRGGEANQPQHF,TGTGCCAGCAGCCTCCGAGGGAGATATTACAGGGGAGGTGAGGCGAATCAGCCCCAGCATTTT,TRBJ1-5,.,TRBV27,TRBD1
CASRTPGRSYNEQFF,TGTGCCAGCAGAACCCCCGGGAGAAGCTACAATGAGCAGTTCTTC,TRBJ2-1,.,TRBV6-5,.
CASSPLHRENSPLHF,TGTGCCAGCTCACCATTGCACAGGGAGAATTCACCCCTCCACTTT,TRBJ1-6,.,TRBV18,.
CASSARLAGTFYEQYF,TGTGCCAGCAGTGCAAGACTAGCGGGGACCTTCTACGAGCAGTACTTC,TRBJ2-7,.,TRBV27,TRBD2
CASTSGQGPLDEQYF,TGTGCCAGCACCTCGGGACAGGGTCCCTTAGACGAGCAGTACTTC,TRBJ2-7,.,TRBV28,TRBD1
CASRDGLAGEQYF,TGTGCCAGCAGGGATGGACTAGCGGGCGAGCAGTACTTC,TRBJ2-7,.,TRBV2,TRBD2